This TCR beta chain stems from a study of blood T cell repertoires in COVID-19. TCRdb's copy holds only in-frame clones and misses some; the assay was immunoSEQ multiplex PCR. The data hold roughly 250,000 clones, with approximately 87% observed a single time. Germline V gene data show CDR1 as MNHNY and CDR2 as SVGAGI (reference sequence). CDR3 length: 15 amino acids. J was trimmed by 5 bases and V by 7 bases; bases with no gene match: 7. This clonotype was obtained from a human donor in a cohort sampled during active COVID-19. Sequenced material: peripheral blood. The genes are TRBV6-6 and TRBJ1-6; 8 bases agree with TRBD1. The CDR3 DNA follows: TGTGCCAGCAACCGACAGGGGAGAAATAATTCACCCCTCCACTTT. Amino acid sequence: CASNRQGRNNSPLHF.